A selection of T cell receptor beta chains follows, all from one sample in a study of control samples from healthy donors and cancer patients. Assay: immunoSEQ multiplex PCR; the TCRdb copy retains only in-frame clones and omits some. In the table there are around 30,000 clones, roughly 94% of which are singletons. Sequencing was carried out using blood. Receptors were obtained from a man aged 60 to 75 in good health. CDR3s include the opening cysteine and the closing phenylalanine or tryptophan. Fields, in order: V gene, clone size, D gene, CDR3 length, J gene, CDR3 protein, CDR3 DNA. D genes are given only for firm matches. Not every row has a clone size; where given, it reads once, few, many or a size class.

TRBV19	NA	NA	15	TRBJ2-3	CASSMSRGRIDTQYF	TGTGCCAGTAGTATGTCCAGGGGTAGGATAGATACGCAGTATTTT
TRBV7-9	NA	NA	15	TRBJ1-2	CASSLVATGTYGYTF	TGTGCCAGCAGCTTAGTAGCTACCGGGACATATGGCTACACCTTC
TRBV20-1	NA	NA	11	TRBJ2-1	CSAPSGGEQFF	TGCAGTGCCCCCTCCGGGGGCGAGCAGTTCTTC
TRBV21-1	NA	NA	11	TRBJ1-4	CASSKGQEEGF	TGTGCCAGCAGCAAAGGTCAGGAGGAGGGATTT
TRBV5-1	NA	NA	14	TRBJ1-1	CASTATGFNTEAFF	TGCGCCAGCACGGCGACAGGATTCAACACTGAAGCTTTCTTT
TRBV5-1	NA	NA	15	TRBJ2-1	CASTVEPGSYNEQFF	TGCGCCAGCACCGTGGAGCCCGGCTCCTACAATGAGCAGTTCTTC
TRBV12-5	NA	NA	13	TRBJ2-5	CASGLIDQETQYF	TGTGCTAGTGGCCTTATAGATCAAGAGACCCAGTACTTC
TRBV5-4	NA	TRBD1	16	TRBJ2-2	CASKGGSQGNTGELFF	TGTGCCAGTAAAGGGGGCTCACAGGGGAACACCGGGGAGCTGTTTTTT
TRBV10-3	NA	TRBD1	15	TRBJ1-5	CAISEDRGTNQPQHF	TGTGCCATCAGTGAGGACAGGGGGACGAACCAGCCCCAGCATTTT
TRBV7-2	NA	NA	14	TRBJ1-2	CASSLAGQGYGYTF	TGTGCCAGCAGCTTAGCGGGGCAGGGCTACGGCTACACCTTC
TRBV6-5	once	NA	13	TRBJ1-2	CASSYWANYGYTF	TGTGCCAGCAGTTACTGGGCTAACTATGGCTACACCTTC
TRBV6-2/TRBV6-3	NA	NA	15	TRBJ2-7	CASSYYSRASYEQYF	TGTGCCAGCAGTTACTATTCCAGGGCCTCCTACGAGCAGTACTTC
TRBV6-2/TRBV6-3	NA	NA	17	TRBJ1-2	CASSSGGSSGTGYGYTF	TGTGCCAGCAGTTCCGGGGGTTCGTCCGGGACGGGCTATGGCTACACCTTC
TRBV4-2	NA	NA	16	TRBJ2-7	CASSQDKGTASYEQYF	TGTGCCAGCAGCCAAGATAAGGGAACAGCCTCCTACGAGCAGTACTTC
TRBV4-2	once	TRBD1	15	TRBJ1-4	CASSQGTGWNEKLFF	TGTGCCAGCAGCCAGGGGACAGGGTGGAATGAAAAACTGTTTTTT
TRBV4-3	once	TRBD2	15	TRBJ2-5	CASSQAASGAKTQYF	TGCGCCAGCAGCCAAGCCGCTAGCGGGGCGAAGACCCAGTACTTC
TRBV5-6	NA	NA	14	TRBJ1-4	CASSRVLRREKLFF	TGTGCCAGCAGCCGGGTTCTGAGGAGGGAAAAACTGTTTTTT